This note documents a single T cell receptor beta chain sequence. There is no known antigen for this receptor. No quality values exist for individual bases; no much larger clone is one base distant. The sample comes from a study of blood T cell repertoires in COVID-19 (dated by TCRdb to about 2020). About the study as a whole: The collaborator samples originated in the United States, Italy and Spain and spanned the acute and convalescent phases of COVID-19. The samples were drawn from two sources: the first 160 participants of the ongoing ImmuneRACE study, and 950 to 1,500 subjects contributed by 6 global collaborators. The repertoires were made available in a free public database intended to serve as a resource for research on the immune response to SARS-CoV-2. The prospective study material was composed of cDNA or gDNA derived from T cells, B-cell-depleted T cells, or PBMCs. The dataset comprised deeply sampled blood TCRbeta repertoires from subjects exposed to, actively infected with, or recovered from COVID-19. A de-identified subject ID, COVID-19 status, age in years and sex were almost always included in the sample metadata. HLA class I and class II types, where available, came from metadata supplied by the sample provider rather than from assay-based typing. The study at large found these results: The quantity of clinical and demographic metadata differed by source and by participant and was supplied without curation.

The immunoSEQ Assay, a bias-controlled multiplex PCR, was used to amplify TCRbeta CDR3 regions from genomic DNA. Under the source paper's analysis protocol: Within the assay, amplification of reference gene primers was used to estimate how many nucleated cells each sample contained. Sequence reads were collapsed and filtered to measure the absolute abundance of every unique TCRbeta CDR3 rearrangement. For each sample, productive Simpson clonality was calculated as the square root of Simpson's diversity index over productive rearrangements. As stored in TCRdb, this immuneACCESS dataset retains in-frame rearrangements with V and J assigned. A fraction of the clones does not appear; measured against another copy, unresolved V genes explain less than half of the discrepancy, and the remainder lacks a known reason. The D gene and trimming were derived from the DNA, and the V and J assignments and clone size from that table. Present in this sample are some 67,000 clones, around 88% of which were seen just once. The leading ten clones occupy around 20% of the sample.

Each collaborating institution followed its own protocols to collect whole blood in K2EDTA tubes. For TCRbeta analysis, collaborators shipped samples as frozen whole blood, isolated PBMCs, or DNA extracted from either of those sample types. The CDR3 numbers 12 residues from cysteine through phenylalanine. This entry keeps only the CDR3 DNA: 36 bases, framed from base 1. The V end gives up 6 bases and the J end 10 bases, leaving 11 bases in the junction not matched to a gene. According to the germline V gene, CDR1 reads SQVTM and CDR2 reads ANQGSEA. Sequencing was performed on peripheral blood. This receptor chain uses TRBV29-1 and TRBJ1-1; 7 nucleotides in the junction match TRBD1. This sequence originates from a woman older than 75 with acute or convalescent COVID-19. The CDR3 region: CSVGTAAWAAFF. The sequence in DNA is TGCAGCGTCGGGACAGCTGCGTGGGCAGCTTTCTTT.